The source of this TCR beta chain is a study of chemoradiotherapy in HPV16-positive cancers. Overall study: A couple of HPV16-positive patients' cells yielded candidate HPV-specific clones and common motifs.

As for this clone: Its specificity is not known.

Assay: immunoSEQ multiplex PCR; the TCRdb copy retains only in-frame clones and omits some. The data show roughly 30,000 clones, around 92% seen once. Study results and caveats: Candidate HPV-specific clones and E7-related TCR motifs grew in tumor during treatment. HPV-responsive T-cell expansion during chemoradiotherapy was linked to improved recurrence-free survival in HPV16-positive patients. HPV-specific T cells were functionally defined from only a couple of HPV16-positive patients.

The germline V gene encodes CDR1 MRHNA and CDR2 SNTAGT. The CDR3 covers 15 residues. Trimming at V came to 3 bases and at J to 4 bases, leaving 2 bases not matched to a gene. Specimen: blood, collected from a patient who underwent chemoradiotherapy. The chain is built from TRBV6-4 and TRBJ2-1; 11 nucleotides line up with TRBD2. The source of this sequence is a human donor with HPV-associated anogenital cancer. CDR3 residues: CASSEASGGYNEQFF. The CDR3 bases are TGTGCCAGCAGTGAGGCTAGCGGGGGGTACAATGAGCAGTTCTTC.